This TCR beta chain was observed in a study of cytomegalovirus exposure and HLA in healthy donors. V lost 3 bases, J lost 0 bases, and 12 bases stayed unmatched. The germline gives CDR1 SGHNT, CDR2 YYREEE (reference sequence). This CDR3 spans 18 amino acids. Comments on this clone: Its antigen is as yet unknown.

This PCR relied on a set of 60 Vbeta primers and 13 Jbeta primers. Profiling relied on immunoSEQ multiplex PCR, and the TCRdb table lists in-frame clones only, not all of them. This repertoire shows roughly 81,000 clones, 60% to 85% found once; its top ten account for approximately 2%. General study points: It was reported that the classifier diagnosed cytomegalovirus status with high specificity and sensitivity in both the original and validation cohorts. In an earlier analysis, in some 600 donors, most V segments appeared productive either ~90% or ~30% of the time.

This chain joins TRBV5-4 and TRBJ2-3, with 8 nucleotides matching TRBD1. Sequencing was done on a sample of PBMCs. The origin of this receptor is a boy between 5 and 17 years old in good health and CMV-seronegative. CDR3 sequence (DNA): TGTGCCAGCAGCTGGGGCGGGACAGGACCTCTTAGCACAGATACGCAGTATTTT. It yields the protein CASSWGGTGPLSTDTQYF.